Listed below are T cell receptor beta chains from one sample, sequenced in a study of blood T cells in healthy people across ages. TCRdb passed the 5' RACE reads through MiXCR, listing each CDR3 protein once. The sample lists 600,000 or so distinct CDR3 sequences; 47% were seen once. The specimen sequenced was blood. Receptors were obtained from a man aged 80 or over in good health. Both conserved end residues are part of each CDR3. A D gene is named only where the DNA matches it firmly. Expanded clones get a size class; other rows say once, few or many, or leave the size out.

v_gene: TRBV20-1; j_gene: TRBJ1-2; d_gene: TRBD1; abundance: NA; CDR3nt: TGCAGTGCTTCAACTTCGGGACAGGGGAATTATGGCTACACCTTC; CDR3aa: CSASTSGQGNYGYTF
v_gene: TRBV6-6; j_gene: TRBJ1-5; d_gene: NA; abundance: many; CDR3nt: TGTGCCAGCAGTTACTCGCTGGGGAATCAGCCCCAGCATTTT; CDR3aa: CASSYSLGNQPQHF
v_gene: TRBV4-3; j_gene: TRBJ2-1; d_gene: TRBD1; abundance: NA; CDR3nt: TGCGCCAGCAGCCGATGGGACAGGGGTTACAATGAGCAGTTCTTC; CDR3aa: CASSRWDRGYNEQFF
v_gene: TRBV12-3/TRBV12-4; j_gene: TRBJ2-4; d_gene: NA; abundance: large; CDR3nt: TGTGCCAGCAGTTTCCTCTGGCTCAAAAACATTCAGTACTTC; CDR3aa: CASSFLWLKNIQYF
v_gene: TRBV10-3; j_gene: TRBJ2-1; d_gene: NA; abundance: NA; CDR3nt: TGTGCCATCACCCCTGACGGGGCCTACAATGAGCAGTTCTTC; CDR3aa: CAITPDGAYNEQFF
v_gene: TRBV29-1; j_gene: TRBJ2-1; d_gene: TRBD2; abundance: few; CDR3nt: TGCAGCGTTGAAGATAAGGTGGGACTAACCTCCTACAATGAGCAGTTCTTC; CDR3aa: CSVEDKVGLTSYNEQFF
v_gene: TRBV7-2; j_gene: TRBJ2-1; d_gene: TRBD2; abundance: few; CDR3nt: TGTGCCAGCAGCTTAGCTGGACTAGCGGGAAGGAATGAGCAGTTCTTC; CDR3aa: CASSLAGLAGRNEQFF
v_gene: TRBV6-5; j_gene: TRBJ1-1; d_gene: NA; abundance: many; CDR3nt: TGTGCCAGCAGTTACGGGTTTAACACTGAAGCTTTCTTT; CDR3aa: CASSYGFNTEAFF
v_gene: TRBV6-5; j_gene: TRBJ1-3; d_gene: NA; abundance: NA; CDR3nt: TGTGCCAGCAGTTACCCTAGCACGGGGCTAAACTCTGGAAACACCATATATTTT; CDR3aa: CASSYPSTGLNSGNTIYF
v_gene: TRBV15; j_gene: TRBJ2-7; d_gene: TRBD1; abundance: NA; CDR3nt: TGTGCCACCAGCAGAGATTCGGACAGGGGAAGCTCCTACGAGCAGTACTTC; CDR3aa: CATSRDSDRGSSYEQYF
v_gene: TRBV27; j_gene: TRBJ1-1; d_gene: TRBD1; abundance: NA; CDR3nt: TGTGCCAGCAGTTTATCTTCACCCGGGACAGGGAAGACTGAAGCTTTCTTT; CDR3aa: CASSLSSPGTGKTEAFF
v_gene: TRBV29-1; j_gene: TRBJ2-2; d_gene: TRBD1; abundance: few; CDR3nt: TGCAGCACAACCGGGACAGGGAACACCGGGGAGCTGTTTTTT; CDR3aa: CSTTGTGNTGELFF
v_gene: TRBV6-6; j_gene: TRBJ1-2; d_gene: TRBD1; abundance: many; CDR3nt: TGTGCCAGCAGCCAAGCCCCCGGGACAGCTCATTATGGCTACACCTTC; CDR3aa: CASSQAPGTAHYGYTF
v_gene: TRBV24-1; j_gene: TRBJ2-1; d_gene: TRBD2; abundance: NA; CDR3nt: TGTGCCACCAGTGGCCTAGCGGATAATGAGCAGTTCTTC; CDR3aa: CATSGLADNEQFF
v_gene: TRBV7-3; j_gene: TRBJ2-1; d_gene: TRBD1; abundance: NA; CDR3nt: TGTGCCAGCAGCCGGTCCCGGGACAGTTATGAGCAGTTCTTC; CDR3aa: CASSRSRDSYEQFF
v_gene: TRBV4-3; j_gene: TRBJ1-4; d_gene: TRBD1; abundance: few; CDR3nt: TGCGCCAGCAGCCCAACTAGGGACAGGGGAGGTGGAAAACTGTTTTTT; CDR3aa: CASSPTRDRGGGKLFF
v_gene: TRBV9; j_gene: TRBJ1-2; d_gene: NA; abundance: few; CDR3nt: TGTGCCAGCAGCGAGCCGGGTAACTATGGCTACACCTTC; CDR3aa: CASSEPGNYGYTF
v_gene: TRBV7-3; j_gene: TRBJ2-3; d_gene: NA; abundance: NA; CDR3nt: TGTGCCAGCAGCACAAGGGGTCCGGGGCGGGGTCGAACAGATACGCAGTATTTT; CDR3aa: CASSTRGPGRGRTDTQYF
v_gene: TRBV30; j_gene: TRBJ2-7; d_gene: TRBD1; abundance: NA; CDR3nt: TGTGCCTGGAGCGGACCGCGGACAGGGCTAACCTACGAGCAGTACTTC; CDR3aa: CAWSGPRTGLTYEQYF
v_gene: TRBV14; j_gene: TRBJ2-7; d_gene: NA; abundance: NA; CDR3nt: TGTGCCAGCAGCCAAGATATAAATTGGGGTTACTACGAGCAGTACTTC; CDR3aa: CASSQDINWGYYEQYF
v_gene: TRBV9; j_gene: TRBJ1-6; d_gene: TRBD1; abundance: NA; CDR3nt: TGTGCCAGCAGCACATGGACAGGGGAAAATTCACCCCTCCACTTT; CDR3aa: CASSTWTGENSPLHF
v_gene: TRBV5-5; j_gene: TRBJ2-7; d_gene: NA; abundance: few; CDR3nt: TGTGCCAGCAACAATCCGGGACATTCCTACGAGCAGTACTTC; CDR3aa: CASNNPGHSYEQYF
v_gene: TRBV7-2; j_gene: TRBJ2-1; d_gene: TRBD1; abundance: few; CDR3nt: TGTGCCAGCAGCCCCGATTCCGGGACAGGTCAGTACAATGAGCAGTTCTTC; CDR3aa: CASSPDSGTGQYNEQFF
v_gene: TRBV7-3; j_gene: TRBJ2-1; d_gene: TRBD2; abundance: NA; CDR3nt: TGTGCCAGCAGCGGTAGCGGGGTCCGATACAATGAGCAGTTCTTC; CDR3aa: CASSGSGVRYNEQFF
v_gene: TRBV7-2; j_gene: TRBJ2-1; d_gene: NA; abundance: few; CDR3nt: TGTGCCAGCAGCTTAGGGGAGTCTGACAATGAGCAGTTCTTC; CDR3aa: CASSLGESDNEQFF
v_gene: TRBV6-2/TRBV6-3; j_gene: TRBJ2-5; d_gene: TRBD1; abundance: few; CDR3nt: TGTGCCAGCAGCAGGGACAGGGCCTCGAGGACCCAGTACTTC; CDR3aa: CASSRDRASRTQYF
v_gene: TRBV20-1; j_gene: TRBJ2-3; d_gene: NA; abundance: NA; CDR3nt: TGCAGTGCTAGCCACTCGTCGGTAGATACGCAGTATTTT; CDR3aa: CSASHSSVDTQYF
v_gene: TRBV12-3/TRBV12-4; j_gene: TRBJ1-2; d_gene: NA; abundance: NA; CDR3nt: TGTGCCAGCAGTCCGGGACGGGCTGCTAACTATGGCTACACCTTC; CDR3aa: CASSPGRAANYGYTF
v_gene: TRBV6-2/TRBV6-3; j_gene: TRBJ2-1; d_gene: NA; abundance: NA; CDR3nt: TGTGCCAGCAGTTCACTAGTACCCAATGAGCAGTTCTTC; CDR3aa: CASSSLVPNEQFF
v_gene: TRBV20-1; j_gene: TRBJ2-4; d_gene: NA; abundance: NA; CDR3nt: TGCAGTGCTAGAGATGGGTCACTAGCCAAAAACATTCAGTACTTC; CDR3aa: CSARDGSLAKNIQYF
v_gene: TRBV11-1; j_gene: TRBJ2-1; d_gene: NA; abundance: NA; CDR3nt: TGTGCCAGCAGCTTAGATGAGACCCTATACAATGAGCAGTTCTTC; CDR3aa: CASSLDETLYNEQFF
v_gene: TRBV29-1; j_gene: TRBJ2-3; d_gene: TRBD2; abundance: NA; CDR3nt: TGCAGCGTTGCGCCTAGCGGGGGGGCGGATACGCAGTATTTT; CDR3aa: CSVAPSGGADTQYF
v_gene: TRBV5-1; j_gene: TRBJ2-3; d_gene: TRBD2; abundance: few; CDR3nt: TGCGCCAGCAGCCGGTCCGGGACTAGCGGGAGGGTTCGAGATACGCAGTATTTT; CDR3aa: CASSRSGTSGRVRDTQYF
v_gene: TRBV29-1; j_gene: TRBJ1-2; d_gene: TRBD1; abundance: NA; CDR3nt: TGCAGCGTTGAGAATCGACGGGACAGGGGCAGAAATGGCTACACCTTC; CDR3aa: CSVENRRDRGRNGYTF
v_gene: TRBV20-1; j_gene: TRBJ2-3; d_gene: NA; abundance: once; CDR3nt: TGCGGTGCTAGGGGGCCGCGACTAGCGCCAGGTACGCAGTATTTT; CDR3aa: CGARGPRLAPGTQYF
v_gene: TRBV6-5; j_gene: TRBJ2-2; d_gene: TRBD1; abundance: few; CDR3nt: TGTGCCAGCAGCGGACAGGGGGCTTTGGGGGAGCTGTTTTTT; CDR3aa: CASSGQGALGELFF
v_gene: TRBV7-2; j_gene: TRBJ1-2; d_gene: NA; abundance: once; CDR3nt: TGTGCCAGCAGCTATAGGGGACCGGGGGGGCAGTATGGCTACACCTTC; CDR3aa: CASSYRGPGGQYGYTF
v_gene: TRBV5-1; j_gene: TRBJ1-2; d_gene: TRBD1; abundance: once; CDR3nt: TGCGCCAGCAGTGTTTACAGGGGAGACGATGGCTGCACCTTC; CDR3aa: CASSVYRGDDGCTF
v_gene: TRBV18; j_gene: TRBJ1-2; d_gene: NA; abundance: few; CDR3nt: TGTGCCAGCTCACCAGGCAGTTTTTACACCTTC; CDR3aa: CASSPGSFYTF
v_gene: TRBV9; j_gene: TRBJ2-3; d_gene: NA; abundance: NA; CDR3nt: TGTGCCAGCAGCGGACTAGAACCAGATACGCAGTATTTT; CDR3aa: CASSGLEPDTQYF
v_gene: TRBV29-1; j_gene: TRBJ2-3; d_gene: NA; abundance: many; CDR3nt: TGCAGCGGGGGGCCGGGGGGCACAGATACGCAGTATTTT; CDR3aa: CSGGPGGTDTQYF
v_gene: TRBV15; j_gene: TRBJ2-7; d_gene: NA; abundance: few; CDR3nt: TGTGCCACCAGCAGAGAAGTGGAATGGGGAACCTACGAGCAGTACTTC; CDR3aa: CATSREVEWGTYEQYF
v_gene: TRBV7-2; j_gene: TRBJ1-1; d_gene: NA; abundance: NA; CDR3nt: TGTGCCAGCAGCTTAATAAGCACTGAAGCTTTCTTT; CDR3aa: CASSLISTEAFF
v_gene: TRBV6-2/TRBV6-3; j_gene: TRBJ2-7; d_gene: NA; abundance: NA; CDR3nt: TGTGCCAGCAGGGGAGTTTTGACCGGCTACGAGCAGTACTTC; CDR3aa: CASRGVLTGYEQYF
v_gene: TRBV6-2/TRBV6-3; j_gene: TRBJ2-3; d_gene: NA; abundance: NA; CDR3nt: TGTGCCAGCAGCCCAACCGGGATTACGCAGTATTTT; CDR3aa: CASSPTGITQYF
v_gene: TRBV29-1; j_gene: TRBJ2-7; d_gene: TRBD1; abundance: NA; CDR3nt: TGCAGCGTTGGTACTAATAGGGGGCTCTACGAGCAGTACTTC; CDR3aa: CSVGTNRGLYEQYF
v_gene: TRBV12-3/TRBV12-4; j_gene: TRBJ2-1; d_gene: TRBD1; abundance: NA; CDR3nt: TGTGCCAGCAGTTTACTGGGGCAGGGGGAGATGAATGAGCAGTTCTTC; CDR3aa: CASSLLGQGEMNEQFF
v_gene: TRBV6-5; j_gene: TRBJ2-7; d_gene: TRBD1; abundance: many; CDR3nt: TGTGCCAGCAGCACAGGGGCTTTCTACGAGCAGTACTTC; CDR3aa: CASSTGAFYEQYF
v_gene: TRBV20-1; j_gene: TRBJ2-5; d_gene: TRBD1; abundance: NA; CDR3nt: TGCAGTGCTAGAGATACCAGGGGGCAAGAGACCCAGTACTTC; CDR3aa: CSARDTRGQETQYF
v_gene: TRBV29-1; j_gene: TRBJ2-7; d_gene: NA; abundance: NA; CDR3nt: TGCGGCGCACGGAGAGGGACCTACGAGCAGTACTTC; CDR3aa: CGARRGTYEQYF
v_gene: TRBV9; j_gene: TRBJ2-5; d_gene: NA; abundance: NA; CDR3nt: TGTGCCAGCAGCGTAGAAATTGCGGGGGCAGAGACCCAGTACTTC; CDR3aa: CASSVEIAGAETQYF
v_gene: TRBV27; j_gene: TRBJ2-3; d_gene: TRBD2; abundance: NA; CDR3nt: TGTGCCAGCCGGACACGGGGGGGCACAGATACGCAGTATTTT; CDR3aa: CASRTRGGTDTQYF
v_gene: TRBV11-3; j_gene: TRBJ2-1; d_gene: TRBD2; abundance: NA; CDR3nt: TGTGCCAGCAGCTTAGGGACTAGCGGGGGGTACAATGAGCAGTTCTTC; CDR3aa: CASSLGTSGGYNEQFF
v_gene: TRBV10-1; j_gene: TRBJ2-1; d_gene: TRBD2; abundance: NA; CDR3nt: TGCGCCAGCAGTGAGGGTGGACTAGCGGGGATAGAGCAGTTCTTC; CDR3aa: CASSEGGLAGIEQFF
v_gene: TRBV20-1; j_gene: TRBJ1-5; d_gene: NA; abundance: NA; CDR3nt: TGCAGTGCTAGAGCCACAGGGTTTCCCCAGCATTTT; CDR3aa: CSARATGFPQHF
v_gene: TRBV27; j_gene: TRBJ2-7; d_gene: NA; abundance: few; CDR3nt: TGTGCCAGCAGTCCCGGGTGGTGGCACGAGCAGTACTTC; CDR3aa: CASSPGWWHEQYF